The 28 T cell receptor beta chains reported below all come from one sample, sequenced in a study of T cell responses to AZD1222 COVID-19 vaccine. Some clones are missing from TCRdb's copy, which holds only in-frame ones; the method was immunoSEQ multiplex PCR. This sample yields about 160,000 clones, of which more than 85% are seen a single time; approximately 3.4% belongs to the top ten. Sequenced material: peripheral blood, taken 28 days after the second AZD1222 dose. Receptor source: an adult who received the AZD1222 COVID-19 vaccine.

The CDR3 coding sequence is TGTGCCAGCAGTCCTAGCGGGCCGGGGAGTGAGACCCAGTACTTC. Its translation is CASSPSGPGSETQYF. The V and J genes are TRBV28 and TRBJ2-5; 8 nucleotides align to TRBD2. Trimming cost V 5 bases and J 5 bases; bases outside gene matches: 10. CDR1 is MDHEN and CDR2 is SYDVKM in the germline V gene. This CDR3 is built from 15 residues. Full variable domain (remainder filled in from reference TRBV28 and TRBJ2-5): DVKVTQSSRYLVKRTGEKVFLECVQDMDHENMFWYRQDPGLGLRLIYFSYDVKMKEKGDIPEGYSVSREKKERFSLILESASTNQTSMYLCASSPSGPGSETQYFGPGTRLLVL.

V is TRBV7-6 and J is TRBJ2-3; TRBD2 is a possible D gene (5 bases). The V gene lost 0 bases and the J gene lost 6 bases, with 19 bases spanning the gap. CDR1 and CDR2 from the germline V gene are SGHVS and FNYEAQ. CDR3 length equals 17 residues. The CDR3 sequence is CASSLAVGSRSADTQYF. CDR3 coding DNA: TGTGCCAGCAGCTTAGCTGTGGGGAGTCGGTCAGCCGATACGCAGTATTTT.

V is TRBV5-1 and J is TRBJ2-7, with D possibly TRBD1 on 6 matching bases. The germline gives CDR1 SGHRS, CDR2 YFSETQ. Trimming took 5 bases from V and 2 from J, leaving 14 bases between them. This CDR3 comprises 14 residues. The CDR3 DNA follows: TGCGCCAGCAGTTATGGACAGTCAACCTACGAGCAGTACTTC. Translation: CASSYGQSTYEQYF.

V gene TRBV6-5 combines with J gene TRBJ2-3; D may be TRBD2 (5 bases). The CDR3 is made up of 13 amino acids. V lost 2 bases, J lost 3 bases, and 6 bases lay in between. Germline V gene sequence: CDR1 MNHEY, CDR2 SVGAGI. The CDR3 here is CASSYTRTDTQYF. For the CDR3, the DNA is TGTGCCAGCAGTTACACTAGGACAGATACGCAGTATTTT.

In this sample, this clone turned up a few times. The sample carries other DNA sequences with the same CDR3. The chain's CDR3 is CASSPRQQETQYF. DNA for the CDR3: TGTGCCAGCTCACCAAGGCAGCAAGAGACCCAGTACTTC. This chain joins TRBV18 and TRBJ2-5; D is unclear. Trimming removed 2 bases from V and 2 bases from J, with 6 bases in between. This CDR3 comprises 13 residues. In germline, CDR1 is KGHSH, CDR2 LQKENI.

Of note for this clone: The same CDR3 arises from other DNA sequences in this sample as well. The V and J genes are TRBV11-2 and TRBJ2-7, with D perhaps TRBD1 (6 bases). Germline lookup yields CDR1 SGHAT and CDR2 FQNNGV. The CDR3 loop spans 13 amino acids. V lost 3 bases and J 3 bases, leaving 9 bases between the germline ends. CDR3 sequence (DNA): TGTGCCAGCAGCTTCAACAGGGTCTACGAGCAGTACTTC. Its translation is CASSFNRVYEQYF.

The genes are TRBV4-3 and TRBJ2-1; D gene ambiguous. The CDR3 runs 13 residues. The germline V gene has CDR1 LGHNA and CDR2 YSLEER. The V end was cut by 3 bases, the J end by 4 bases, with 7 bases between. In DNA form, the CDR3 reads TGCGCCAGCAGCCAGTTTGGGTACAATGAGCAGTTCTTC. Protein: CASSQFGYNEQFF.

The chain uses TRBV5-1 and TRBJ2-1; TRBD1 matches 7 bases. Per germline, CDR1 SGHRS and CDR2 YFSETQ. The CDR3 runs to 12 residues. The V and J ends lost 7 bases and 4 bases, in that order; junction bases with no gene match: 2. CDR3 nucleotides: TGCGCCAGCGCGGACAGGTACAATGAGCAGTTCTTC. It specifies CASADRYNEQFF.

The J gene is TRBJ2-3, the V gene TRBV30, with 10 nucleotides matching TRBD2. V lost 0 bases to trimming and J lost 10 bases; unmatched junction nucleotides: 7. Germline V lookup: CDR1 GTSNPN, CDR2 SVGIG (reference sequence). The CDR3 extends over 14 amino acids. For the CDR3, the DNA is TGTGCCTGGAGTGTGCTAGCGGGAGAACTATCGCAGTATTTT. Its protein product is CAWSVLAGELSQYF.

The chain joins TRBV11-3 to TRBJ1-3; the D gene is possibly TRBD1 (5 bases). The germline V gene encodes CDR1 SGHNT and CDR2 YENEEA. The CDR3 is 17 amino acids. With 1 base removed from V and 4 bases from J, the gap between germline ends came to 17 bases. The CDR3 loop is CASSLGLGDGSGNTIYF. CDR3 nucleotides: TGTGCCAGCAGCTTAGGGCTCGGGGACGGGAGCGGAAACACCATATATTTT.

The chain carries TRBV7-9 and TRBJ2-1, with D possibly matching TRBD2 (6 bases). The germline V gene has CDR1 SEHNR and CDR2 FQNEAQ (reference sequence). V was trimmed by 6 bases and J by 4 bases, leaving 7 bases between them. The CDR3 is 12 amino acids. Here the CDR3 DNA reads TGTGCCAGCAGGGAGGGGTACAATGAGCAGTTCTTC. Encoded protein: CASREGYNEQFF.

This clone was seen more than once but under ten times. V and J are TRBV12-5 and TRBJ2-1; TRBD2 agrees at 9 bases. Unmatched junction bases numbered 4, after V lost 1 base and J lost 0 bases. Germline CDR1 and CDR2: LGHNT and FRNRAP. CDR3 length: 17 amino acids. The CDR3 sequence: CASGLAHSGSSYNEQFF. Written as DNA, the CDR3 is TGTGCTAGTGGTTTGGCACATAGCGGGAGCTCCTACAATGAGCAGTTCTTC.

Points on this clone: This specimen includes other DNA sequences encoding the same CDR3. V usage is TRBV6-5 and J usage is TRBJ2-3; 14 nucleotides agree with TRBD2. V lost 4 bases and J lost 6; bases outside the gene matches: 6. Germline V gene lookup returns CDR1 MNHEY and CDR2 SVGAGI. The CDR3 consists of 16 residues. The CDR3 spells CASSSRLAGGPDTQYF. CDR3 in DNA: TGTGCCAGCAGTTCGCGACTAGCGGGAGGGCCGGATACGCAGTATTTT.

The J gene is TRBJ2-2, the V gene TRBV3-1 (or the pseudogene TRBV3-2); D perhaps matches TRBD1 (5 bases). V was clipped by 1 base and J by 4 bases, with 10 bases between them. There are 15 residues in the CDR3. Germline V gene lookup returns CDR1 LGHDT and CDR2 YNNKEL (reference sequence). CDR3 DNA: TGTGCCAGCAGCCAAGTTAGTACAGGCACCGGGGAGCTGTTTTTT. Amino acids: CASSQVSTGTGELFF.

The rearrangement joins TRBV3-1 (or the pseudogene TRBV3-2) to TRBJ1-4, with D perhaps matching TRBD1 (6 bases). The germline V gene has CDR1 LGHDT and CDR2 YNNKEL (reference sequence). CDR3 size: 17 residues. Trimming stripped 0 bases from V and 4 bases from J, with 15 bases between. CDR3 coding DNA: TGTGCCAGCAGCCAAGAACCCCCGGACAGATTTAATGAAAAACTGTTTTTT. This sequence encodes CASSQEPPDRFNEKLFF.

The chain has TRBV5-4 and TRBJ1-5, with D unresolved. The CDR3 contains 15 residues. Germline V gene lookup returns CDR1 SGHNT and CDR2 YYREEE (reference sequence). V dropped 0 bases and J dropped 6 bases, with 13 bases sitting between them. The CDR3 loop reads CASSLGVSPSQPQHF. The CDR3 nucleotides read TGTGCCAGCAGCTTGGGGGTGTCGCCGAGTCAGCCCCAGCATTTT.

CDR3 residues: CASRDRGAEGYTF. Here the CDR3 DNA reads TGTGCCAGTAGAGACAGGGGCGCAGAGGGCTACACCTTC. The rearrangement uses TRBV19 and TRBJ1-2; 8 nucleotides line up with TRBD1. The CDR3 has 13 amino acids. Losses at the gene ends were 6 bases for V and 8 bases for J; bases not matched to a gene: 8. CDR1 and CDR2 from the germline V gene are LNHDA and SQIVND (reference sequence). Looking up the rest from reference TRBV19 and TRBJ1-2 gives the full variable domain: DGGITQSPKYLFRKEGQNVTLSCEQNLNHDAMYWYRQDPGQGLRLIYYSQIVNDFQKGDIAEGYSVSREKKESFPLTVTSAQKNPTAFYLCASRDRGAEGYTFGSGTRLTVV.

This chain joins TRBV14 and TRBJ1-2; D is unclear. There are 15 residues in the CDR3. Trimming removed 3 bases at V and 0 bases at J, with 11 bases between. Looked up from germline, CDR1 is SGHDN and CDR2 is FVKESK. The CDR3 spells CASSQRVGANYGYTF. In DNA, the CDR3 is TGTGCCAGCAGCCAGAGGGTCGGCGCTAACTATGGCTACACCTTC.

This clone occurred once. This chain uses TRBV4-1 with TRBJ2-2; 7 positions agree with TRBD2. With V trimmed by 0 bases and J by 6 bases, 4 bases remained unmatched. The CDR3 loop spans 15 amino acids. The germline gives CDR1 MGHRA, CDR2 YSYEKL. CDR3 region: CASSQDLREAGELFF. CDR3 in DNA: TGCGCCAGCAGCCAAGATCTTCGGGAGGCCGGGGAGCTGTTTTTT.

This clone was seen a single time. This chain uses TRBV3-1 (or the pseudogene TRBV3-2) with TRBJ2-1; 7 nucleotides align to TRBD2. V lost 0 bases, J lost 4 bases, and 6 bases stayed unmatched. Germline V gene sequence: CDR1 LGHDT, CDR2 YNNKEL (reference sequence). CDR3 length: 16 amino acids. The CDR3 is CASSQEGGSPYNEQFF. In DNA, the CDR3 is TGTGCCAGCAGCCAAGAAGGCGGGAGCCCTTACAATGAGCAGTTCTTC.

The table lists this clone with a count of one. The chain joins TRBV5-4 to TRBJ1-2; D is ambiguous. Germline CDR1 and CDR2: SGHNT and YYREEE (reference sequence). Deletions cut 3 bases from V and 5 bases from J, with 14 bases between. The CDR3 loop spans 14 amino acids. The CDR3 loop is CASSSRDILYGYTF. The DNA of the CDR3 is TGTGCCAGCAGCTCGCGAGACATATTATATGGCTACACCTTC.

This sequence joins TRBV29-1 and TRBJ2-2, with D tentatively TRBD1 or TRBD2 (6 bases each). V was clipped by 6 bases and J by 4 bases, with 18 bases between them. This CDR3 has 15 amino acids. CDR1 and CDR2 (germline): SQVTM, ANQGSEA. As DNA, the CDR3 is TGCAGCGTGAAGCCATCGGGGGCGGGCACCGGGGAGCTGTTTTTT. Translation gives CSVKPSGAGTGELFF.

The chain links TRBV10-3 to TRBJ2-7, with a possible D match to TRBD2 (6 bases). V was trimmed by 0 bases and J by 3 bases, leaving 12 bases between them. Germline-derived CDR1 and CDR2 are ENHRY and SYGVKD. This CDR3 comprises 15 residues. CDR3 region: CAISESGTSVYEQYF. CDR3 sequence (DNA): TGTGCCATCAGTGAGTCAGGGACTTCTGTCTACGAGCAGTACTTC.

The J gene is TRBJ2-3, the V gene TRBV3-1 (or the pseudogene TRBV3-2); D possibly corresponds to TRBD2 (7 bases). Trimming took off 1 base at V and 2 bases at J, with 13 bases between the two ends. Germline V gene data show CDR1 as LGHDT and CDR2 as YNNKEL (reference sequence). The CDR3 runs to 16 residues. This CDR3 reads CASSQGGLADTDTQYF. Written as DNA, the CDR3 is TGTGCCAGCAGCCAAGGGGGGCTAGCGGACACAGATACGCAGTATTTT.

This rearrangement joins TRBV28 to TRBJ1-2, with 9 bases matching TRBD1. The V gene's germline CDR1 is MDHEN and CDR2 SYDVKM. Trimming cost V 6 bases and J 6 bases; bases outside gene matches: 14. The CDR3 is made up of 16 amino acids. The CDR3, as DNA: TGTGCCAGCAGCCGCATACCGGGACAGGGCGGAAATGGCTACACCTTC. This codes for CASSRIPGQGGNGYTF.

V usage is TRBV3-1 (or the pseudogene TRBV3-2) and J usage is TRBJ1-6; D is possibly TRBD1 (5 bases). V shed 4 bases and J shed 5 bases, with 6 bases lying between them. Germline V lookup: CDR1 LGHDT, CDR2 YNNKEL (reference sequence). This CDR3 is 13 amino acids long. This chain's CDR3 is CASSPGHNSPLHF. In nucleotides, the CDR3 is TGTGCCAGCAGCCCGGGGCATAATTCACCCCTCCACTTT.

The CDR3 region has the DNA TGTGCCAGCAGTTTAAGTCGGGCGACAAATTCACCCCTCCACTTT. This gives the protein CASSLSRATNSPLHF. V gene TRBV27 combines with J gene TRBJ1-6, with D hard to call. Per germline, CDR1 MNHEY and CDR2 SMNVEV (reference sequence). This CDR3 comprises 15 residues. V was trimmed by 2 bases and J by 7 bases, leaving 12 bases between them.

Of note for this clone: The identical CDR3 is also encoded by other nucleotide sequences in the sample. This chain links TRBV11-2 with TRBJ2-7; 9 bases line up with TRBD1. The CDR3 runs 14 residues. V was clipped by 8 bases and J by 2 bases; unmatched bases: 7. CDR1 SGHAT and CDR2 FQNNGV come from the germline V gene. The CDR3 sequence is CASSLGQGTYEQYF. Here the CDR3 DNA reads TGTGCCAGCTCCCTGGGACAGGGAACCTACGAGCAGTACTTC.